Included here is one T cell receptor (beta chain) sequence, with context. As yet, its antigen is unknown. The data are from a study of cytomegalovirus exposure and HLA in healthy donors. In the PCR, 60 Vbeta and 13 Jbeta primers were used. The assay was immunoSEQ multiplex PCR, and TCRdb's table has in-frame clones only and misses some. The table lists approximately 150,000 clones, 76% of them singletons. CDR1 and CDR2 (germline): MDHEN, SYDVKM. Germline trimming cut 3 bases from V and 0 bases from J; bases unmatched to any gene: 7. This CDR3 has 17 amino acids. Study-wide results and caveats: Among TCR beta chains of equal frequency, HLA-associated ones were more clonally expanded in a later analysis. Overall, 164 TCR beta chains were annotated as cytomegalovirus-associated. An assumption of roughly uniform sequencing depth across donors underlay the presence/absence analyses.

Donors were ostensibly healthy at sampling, although undocumented immune exposures were probable. The clonotype was recovered from a man aged 40-49 years in good health and CMV-seronegative. This chain joins TRBV28 and TRBJ2-3, with TRBD2 identical over 9 bases. Sequencing was carried out using PBMCs. The CDR3 bases are TGTGCCAGCAGTTTCCAGCTAGCGGGGTCTAGCACAGATACGCAGTATTTT. Amino acid sequence: CASSFQLAGSSTDTQYF.